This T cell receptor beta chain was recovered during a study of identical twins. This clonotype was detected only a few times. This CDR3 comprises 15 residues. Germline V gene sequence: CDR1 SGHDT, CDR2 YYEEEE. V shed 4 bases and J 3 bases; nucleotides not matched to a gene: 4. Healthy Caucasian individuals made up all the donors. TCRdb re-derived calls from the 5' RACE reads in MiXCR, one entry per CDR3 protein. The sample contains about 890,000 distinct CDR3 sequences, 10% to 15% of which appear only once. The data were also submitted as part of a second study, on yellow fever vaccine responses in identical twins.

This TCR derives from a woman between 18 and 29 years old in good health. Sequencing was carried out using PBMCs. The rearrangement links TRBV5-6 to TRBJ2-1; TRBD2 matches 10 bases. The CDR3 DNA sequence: TGTGCCAGCAGCGTAACTAGCGGGATCTACAATGAGCAGTTCTTC. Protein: CASSVTSGIYNEQFF.